This is a list of T cell receptor beta chains from one sample in a study of OX40 agonist ivuxolimab in advanced cancers. Sequencing used immunoSEQ multiplex PCR; TCRdb keeps in-frame clones, though not all of them. The repertoire has about 84,000 clones, about 94% of them found once; the top ten carry approximately 9.9%. The starting material was CD4+ or CD8+ T cells sorted from blood, obtained in a trial of the OX40 agonist ivuxolimab. The receptors come from an adult with an advanced solid tumor such as melanoma, head and neck, liver or kidney cancer. Both conserved end residues are part of each CDR3. D genes are given only for firm matches. For some rows the clone size is stated as once, few or many, or as a class when expanded; others skip it.

TRBD1	TRBV9	TRBJ2-1	NA	CASSAGTGVGEQFF	TGTGCCAGCAGCGCCGGGACAGGGGTCGGTGAGCAGTTCTTC
TRBD1	TRBV6-1	TRBJ1-5	NA	CASSALDRDQPQHF	TGTGCCAGCAGCGCCCTCGACAGGGATCAGCCCCAGCATTTT
TRBD2	TRBV29-1	TRBJ2-1	NA	CSVATSGRANEQFF	TGCAGCGTTGCGACTAGCGGGAGGGCCAATGAGCAGTTCTTC
NA	TRBV9	TRBJ1-4	NA	CASSVGNREKLFF	TGTGCCAGCAGCGTAGGGAATCGTGAAAAACTGTTTTTT
NA	TRBV19	TRBJ1-3	NA	CASSKAFSGNTIYF	TGTGCCAGTAGTAAGGCCTTCTCTGGAAACACCATATATTTT
NA	TRBV7-2	TRBJ1-1	NA	CASSTITGFGTEAFF	TGTGCCAGCAGCACAATAACAGGGTTCGGCACTGAAGCTTTCTTT
TRBD1	TRBV13	TRBJ2-6	NA	CASSPTGAGANVLTF	TGTGCCAGCAGCCCAACAGGGGCTGGGGCCAACGTCCTGACTTTC
TRBD2	TRBV6-5	TRBJ2-2	once	CASSLGTSGTTGELFF	TGTGCCAGCAGTTTAGGGACTAGCGGGACCACCGGGGAGCTGTTTTTT
NA	TRBV6-6	TRBJ1-2	medium-sized	CASSFSGITNYGYTF	TGTGCCAGCAGTTTCTCAGGGATAACTAACTATGGCTACACCTTC
TRBD1	TRBV9	TRBJ1-2	once	CASSGGQAQNGYTF	TGTGCCAGCAGCGGGGGACAGGCCCAGAATGGCTACACCTTC
NA	TRBV5-5	TRBJ2-7	NA	CASSWTVTYEQYF	TGTGCCAGCAGCTGGACAGTGACCTACGAGCAGTACTTC
TRBD2	TRBV10-3	TRBJ2-2	NA	CAISELTSGSGTGELFF	TGTGCCATCAGTGAATTGACTAGCGGGAGCGGCACCGGGGAGCTGTTTTTT
NA	TRBV25-1	TRBJ2-7	NA	CASSESGSQHEQYF	TGTGCCAGCAGTGAATCCGGGTCCCAGCACGAGCAGTACTTC
TRBD2	TRBV27	TRBJ2-5	NA	CASSRLAGAQETQYF	TGTGCCAGCAGTAGGCTAGCGGGAGCGCAAGAGACCCAGTACTTC
NA	TRBV25-1	TRBJ1-5	medium-sized	CASSVGHPDSNQPQHF	TGTGCCAGCAGTGTGGGACACCCGGATAGCAATCAGCCCCAGCATTTT
NA	TRBV7-9	TRBJ1-1	NA	CASSPGRGTEAFF	TGTGCCAGCAGCCCTGGACGAGGGACTGAAGCTTTCTTT
NA	TRBV30	TRBJ1-2	NA	CAWSQAGLRDYGYTF	TGTGCCTGGAGCCAGGCCGGGTTGAGGGACTATGGCTACACCTTC
NA	TRBV28	TRBJ1-2	NA	CASSFPPGWNTYGYTF	TGTGCCAGCAGTTTCCCCCCCGGGTGGAACACCTATGGCTACACCTTC
NA	TRBV28	TRBJ2-5	NA	CASSPRGPNQETQYF	TGTGCCAGCAGTCCTCGGGGTCCAAATCAAGAGACCCAGTACTTC
TRBD1	TRBV5-6	TRBJ1-1	NA	CASSFLSGGNTEAFF	TGTGCCAGCAGCTTTTTATCAGGGGGGAACACTGAAGCTTTCTTT
NA	TRBV6-5	TRBJ1-5	once	CASRPVGKLNQPQHF	TGTGCCAGCAGGCCCGTCGGGAAACTCAATCAGCCCCAGCATTTT
NA	TRBV4-3	TRBJ1-1	NA	CASSQKNGGLRTEAFF	TGCGCCAGCAGCCAAAAGAATGGGGGCTTACGAACTGAAGCTTTCTTT
NA	TRBV27	TRBJ2-7	NA	CASSSGATYEQYF	TGTGCCAGCAGTTCAGGCGCGACCTACGAGCAGTACTTC
TRBD2	TRBV7-2	TRBJ2-7	NA	CASSLLGGSGAEQYF	TGTGCCAGCAGCTTACTGGGGGGGAGTGGGGCCGAGCAGTACTTC
TRBD1	TRBV27	TRBJ2-7	NA	CASSKPGTAYEQYF	TGTGCCAGCAGTAAACCGGGGACAGCCTACGAGCAGTACTTC
NA	TRBV6-5	TRBJ1-2	few	CASSYWEGTDYGYTF	TGTGCCAGCAGTTACTGGGAGGGTACCGACTATGGCTACACCTTC
NA	TRBV5-1	TRBJ2-6	NA	CASRTEGGANVLTF	TGCGCCAGCCGAACCGAAGGTGGGGCCAACGTCCTGACTTTC
NA	TRBV5-4	TRBJ2-3	once	CASSLESVPDTQYF	TGTGCCAGCAGTCTAGAATCGGTCCCAGATACGCAGTATTTT